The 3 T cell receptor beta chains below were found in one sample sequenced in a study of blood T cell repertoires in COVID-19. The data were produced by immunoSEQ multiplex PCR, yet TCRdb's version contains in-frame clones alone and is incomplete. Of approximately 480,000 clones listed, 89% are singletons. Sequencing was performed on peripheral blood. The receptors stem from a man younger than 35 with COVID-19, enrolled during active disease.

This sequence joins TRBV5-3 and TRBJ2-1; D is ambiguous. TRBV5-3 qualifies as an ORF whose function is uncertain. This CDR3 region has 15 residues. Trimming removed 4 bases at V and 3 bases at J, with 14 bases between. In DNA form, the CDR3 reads TGTGCCAGAAGCCTCCTAAGACGGGTCTACAATGAGCAGTTCTTC. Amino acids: CARSLLRRVYNEQFF.

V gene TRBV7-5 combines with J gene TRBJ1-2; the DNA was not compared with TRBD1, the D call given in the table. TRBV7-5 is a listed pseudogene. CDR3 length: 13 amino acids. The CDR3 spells CVRRKQGSYGYTF. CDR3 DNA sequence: TGTGTCAGAAGGAAGCAGGGCTCATATGGCTACACCTTC.

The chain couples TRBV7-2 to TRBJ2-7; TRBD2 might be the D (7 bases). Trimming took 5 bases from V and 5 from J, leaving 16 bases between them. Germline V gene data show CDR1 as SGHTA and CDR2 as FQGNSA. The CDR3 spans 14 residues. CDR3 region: CASSKGGGRDEQYF. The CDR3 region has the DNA TGTGCCAGCAGCAAAGGGGGGGGGCGAGACGAGCAGTACTTC.